The 18 T cell receptor beta chains listed next were all sequenced from one sample in a study of T cell repertoires in cytomegalovirus infection. TCRdb reprocessed the reads with MiXCR, giving one entry per CDR3 protein. Found here are a few hundred thousand distinct CDR3 sequences, roughly 15% of them singletons; the top ten hold around 12%. The sequenced sample consisted of PBMCs. The receptors stem from a human donor in good health (CMV status not recorded). Some clones in this sample may be carry-over from other donors' samples.

In this sample, this clonotype turned up a few times. The CDR3 DNA reads as TGCAGTGCTAGAACGTTAGGAGGCAGGGACTCCTACGAGCAGTACTTC. Residues: CSARTLGGRDSYEQYF. The rearrangement joins TRBV20-1 to TRBJ2-7; either TRBD1 or TRBD2 may fit D (5 bases each). Germline CDR1 DFQATT, CDR2 SNEGSKA (reference sequence). This CDR3 is 16 amino acids long. The V end lost 2 bases, the J end lost 0 bases, and 17 bases lay between the germline ends.

Only a few counts were recorded for this clonotype. The chain couples TRBV7-6 to TRBJ1-4; maybe TRBD1 (6 bases). This CDR3 is built from 15 residues. CDR1 and CDR2 from the germline V gene are SGHVS and FNYEAQ. Trimming removed 4 bases at V and 7 bases at J, with 16 bases between. CDR3 loop: CASSYYGTTSEKLFF. CDR3 coding DNA: TGTGCCAGCAGCTACTACGGGACAACAAGTGAAAAACTGTTTTTT.

This clonotype showed up just a few times. This rearrangement joins TRBV6-2 or TRBV6-3 to TRBJ2-7; D possibly corresponds to TRBD2 (6 bases). The ends were cut back, 2 bases at V and 0 bases at J, with 8 bases in the middle. This CDR3 has 14 amino acids. The germline gives CDR1 MNHEY, CDR2 SVGEGT. This chain's CDR3 is CASSYGGNSYEQYF. Here the CDR3 DNA reads TGTGCCAGCAGTTACGGAGGGAACTCCTACGAGCAGTACTTC.

The rearrangement joins TRBV9 to TRBJ1-2; no firm D call. Trimming pared 0 bases from V and 4 bases from J, leaving 10 bases between. The length of the CDR3 is 14 residues. Germline V gives CDR1 SGDLS, CDR2 YYNGEE. The CDR3 reads CASSVGAGLYGYTF. The CDR3 nucleotides are TGTGCCAGCAGCGTAGGGGCCGGCCTCTATGGCTACACCTTC.

This clonotype has only a few counts. This chain joins TRBV29-1 and TRBJ1-2, with D maybe TRBD1 (5 bases). From germline, CDR1 is SQVTM and CDR2 ANQGSEA. Trimming took 7 bases from V and 0 from J, leaving 12 bases between them. This CDR3 contains 13 residues. The CDR3 is CSARRGTNYGYTF. The DNA for the CDR3 is TGCAGCGCTCGCCGGGGGACTAACTATGGCTACACCTTC.

This clonotype was counted many times. The chain links TRBV4-1 to TRBJ2-1, with D tentatively TRBD2 (5 bases). The CDR3 consists of 13 residues. Germline CDR1 is MGHRA and CDR2 is YSYEKL. The V end was cut by 1 base, the J end by 13 bases, with 14 bases between. The CDR3 sequence: CASSQVLVATQFF. In DNA form, the CDR3 reads TGCGCCAGCAGCCAAGTCTTAGTAGCGACCCAGTTCTTC.

This clonotype was found many times. This chain connects TRBV6-1 to TRBJ2-7, with D maybe TRBD2 (6 bases). Trimming cost V 3 bases and J 0 bases, with 12 bases left between them. Germline CDR1 MNHNS, CDR2 SASEGT. The CDR3 consists of 15 residues. DNA for the CDR3: TGTGCCAGCAGTGACCCCGGGGGATCCTCCTACGAGCAGTACTTC. Protein product: CASSDPGGSSYEQYF.

This clonotype was detected a few times. CDR3 sequence reads: CASRAQGAGGYTF. CDR3 in DNA: TGTGCCAGCAGGGCACAGGGGGCGGGCGGCTACACCTTC. This chain joins TRBV12-3 or TRBV12-4 and TRBJ1-2, with 9 bases lining up with TRBD1. This CDR3 contains 13 residues. The ends lost 6 bases at V and 8 bases at J; junction bases unmatched: 7.

There are many counts of this clonotype. V is TRBV27 and J is TRBJ2-1, with D possibly TRBD1 on 5 matching bases. The germline CDR1 and CDR2 sequences are MNHEY and SMNVEV (reference sequence). The V and J ends lost 3 bases and 9 bases respectively, with 18 bases between them. CDR3 size: 15 residues. Here the CDR3 DNA reads TGTGCCAGCAGTTTTCTTAGGGGAAAGGTCGGTGAGCAGTTCTTC. It is translated as CASSFLRGKVGEQFF.

This rearrangement joins TRBV11-2 to TRBJ2-1; no clear D. V was pared by 5 bases and J by 9 bases, with 11 bases between. The CDR3 contains 12 residues. CDR1 is SGHAT and CDR2 is FQNNGV in the germline V gene. The CDR3: CASSPSGSEQFF. The CDR3 DNA is TGTGCCAGCAGCCCTAGTGGAAGTGAGCAGTTCTTC.

This clonotype was picked up a small number of times. The J gene is TRBJ1-2, the V gene TRBV7-6; D is perhaps TRBD1 (6 bases). CDR1 and CDR2 (germline): SGHVS, FNYEAQ. V shed 1 base and J shed 0 bases, with 9 bases lying between them. There are 15 residues in the CDR3. The CDR3 region has the DNA TGTGCCAGCAGCTTAGACAGGGAAGCTAACTATGGCTACACCTTC. Translating gives CASSLDREANYGYTF.

This clonotype was counted between two and nine times. The chain employs TRBV20-1 and TRBJ2-1, with D perhaps TRBD2 (5 bases). Germline V gene lookup returns CDR1 DFQATT and CDR2 SNEGSKA (reference sequence). Trimming shortened V by 3 bases and J by 3 bases, and 15 bases separated the two germline ends. CDR3 length: 15 amino acids. CDR3 sequence (DNA): TGCAGTGCTAGGTCCGGAGGATCGCTCTACAATGAGCAGTTCTTC. Protein sequence: CSARSGGSLYNEQFF.

In this sample, this clonotype turned up many times. This chain links TRBV2 with TRBJ1-2; D gene uncertain. CDR1 is SNHLY and CDR2 is FYNNEI in the germline V gene. V was pared by 6 bases and J by 2 bases, with 16 bases between. The CDR3 covers 15 residues. CDR3 DNA sequence: TGTGCCAGCAGCGTCGCGGGTCCGGGCAACTATGGCTACACCTTC. Amino acid sequence: CASSVAGPGNYGYTF.

The chain combines TRBV4-3 with TRBJ1-2; tentatively, D is TRBD1 (5 bases). From germline, CDR1 is LGHNA and CDR2 YSLEER. Trimming took 1 base from V and 4 from J, leaving 13 bases between them. The CDR3 has 15 residues. CDR3 region: CASSQVAQGFYGYTF. In DNA form, the CDR3 reads TGCGCCAGCAGCCAAGTCGCCCAGGGTTTCTATGGCTACACCTTC.

This chain links TRBV6-5 with TRBJ2-6; TRBD1 aligns across 10 bases. The V and J ends lost 2 bases and 2 bases, in that order; junction bases with no gene match: 3. The germline V gene has CDR1 MNHEY and CDR2 SVGAGI. The CDR3 spans 17 residues. CDR3 nucleotides: TGTGCCAGCAGTTACCTGGACAGGGGGGCTGGGGCCAACGTCCTGACTTTC. This encodes CASSYLDRGAGANVLTF.

This clonotype was picked up many times. The chain links TRBV7-2 to TRBJ1-4, with 11 bases that match TRBD1. V lost 5 bases to trimming and J lost 13 bases; unmatched junction nucleotides: 15. The CDR3 sequence is 16 residues long. CDR1 is SGHTA, CDR2 FQGNSA, per germline. CDR3 sequence (DNA): TGTGCCAGCAGCGGCCGCGCCGGGACAGGGGGTGGTGGACTGTTTTTT. This codes for CASSGRAGTGGGGLFF.

This clonotype has ten or more counts. V gene TRBV5-1 combines with J gene TRBJ1-5; TRBD1 agrees at 11 bases. Germline CDR1 and CDR2: SGHRS and YFSETQ. The CDR3 length is 15 residues. Unmatched junction bases numbered 3, after V lost 2 bases and J lost 5 bases. CDR3 sequence reads: CASSLRTGGDQPQHF. In DNA, the CDR3 is TGCGCCAGCAGCTTAAGGACAGGGGGCGATCAGCCCCAGCATTTT.

The chain is built from TRBV12-3 or TRBV12-4 and TRBJ2-7, with 8 positions matching TRBD2. The CDR3 is made up of 13 amino acids. V dropped 4 bases and J dropped 6; count of bases not matched to a gene: 5. Written as DNA, the CDR3 is TGTGCCAGCAGTTCTTTCCGGGGGGGCGAGCAGTACTTC. Translated: CASSSFRGGEQYF.